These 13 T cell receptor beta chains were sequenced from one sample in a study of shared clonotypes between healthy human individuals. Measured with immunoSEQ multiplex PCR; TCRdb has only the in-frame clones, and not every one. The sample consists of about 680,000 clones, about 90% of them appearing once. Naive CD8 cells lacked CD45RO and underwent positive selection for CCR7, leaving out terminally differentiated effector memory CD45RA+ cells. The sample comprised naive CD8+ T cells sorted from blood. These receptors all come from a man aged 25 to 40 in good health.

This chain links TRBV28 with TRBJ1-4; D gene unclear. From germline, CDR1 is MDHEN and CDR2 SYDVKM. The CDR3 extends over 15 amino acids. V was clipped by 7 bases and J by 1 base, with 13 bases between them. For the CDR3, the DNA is TGTGCCAGCACTCAAGAAGCGGAAACTAATGAAAAACTGTTTTTT. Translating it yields CASTQEAETNEKLFF. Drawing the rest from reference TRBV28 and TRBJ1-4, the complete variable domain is DVKVTQSSRYLVKRTGEKVFLECVQDMDHENMFWYRQDPGLGLRLIYFSYDVKMKEKGDIPEGYSVSREKKERFSLILESASTNQTSMYLCASTQEAETNEKLFFGSGTQLSVL.

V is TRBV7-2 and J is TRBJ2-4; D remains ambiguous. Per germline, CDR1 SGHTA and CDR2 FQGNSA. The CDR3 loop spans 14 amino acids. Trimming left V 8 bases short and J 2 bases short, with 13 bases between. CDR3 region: CASASRVSKNIQYF. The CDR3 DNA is TGTGCCAGCGCCAGCCGGGTTTCCAAAAACATTCAGTACTTC.

The CDR3 loop reads CASSEFRGVYTEAFF. The CDR3 nucleotides read TGTGCCAGCAGTGAATTCCGGGGGGTTTACACTGAAGCTTTCTTT. The V call is TRBV25-1, the J call TRBJ1-1; TRBD1 is a possible D gene (5 bases). The V end lost 1 base, the J end lost 3 bases, and 12 bases lay between the germline ends. CDR1 is MGHDK and CDR2 is SYGVNS in the germline V gene. The CDR3 consists of 15 residues. The full variable domain, rest sourced from reference TRBV25-1 and TRBJ1-1, is EADIYQTPRYLVIGTGKKITLECSQTMGHDKMYWYQQDPGMELHLIHYSYGVNSTEKGDLSSESTVSRIRTEHFPLTLESARPSHTSQYLCASSEFRGVYTEAFFGQGTRLTVV.

CDR3 coding DNA: TGCGCCAGCAGCTTTGCAGGGTCCACCCAAGAGACCCAGTACTTC. Encoded protein: CASSFAGSTQETQYF. The gene calls are TRBV5-1 and TRBJ2-5; TRBD1 is a possible D gene (5 bases). V was cut by 2 bases and J by 1 base, with 12 bases left in between. The CDR3 runs to 15 residues. Per germline, CDR1 SGHRS and CDR2 YFSETQ.

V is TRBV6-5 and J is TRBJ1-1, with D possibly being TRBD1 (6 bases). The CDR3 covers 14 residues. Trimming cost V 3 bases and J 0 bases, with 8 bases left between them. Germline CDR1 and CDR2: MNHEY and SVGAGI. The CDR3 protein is CASSYTGLNTEAFF. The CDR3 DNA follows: TGTGCCAGCAGTTATACAGGGCTGAACACTGAAGCTTTCTTT.

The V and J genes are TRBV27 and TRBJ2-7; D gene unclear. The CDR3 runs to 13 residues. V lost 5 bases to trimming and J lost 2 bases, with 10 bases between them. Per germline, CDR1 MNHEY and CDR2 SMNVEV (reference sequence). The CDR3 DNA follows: TGTGCCAGCAGTCGGGCAAGCCCCTACGAGCAGTACTTC. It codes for CASSRASPYEQYF.

The CDR3 DNA is TGTGCCAGCAGTGCGGGACAGGGAAAGTACCAAGAGACCCAGTACTTC. Its protein product is CASSAGQGKYQETQYF. The rearrangement uses TRBV2 and TRBJ2-5, with 9 bases that match TRBD1. The CDR3 length is 16 residues. Per germline, CDR1 SNHLY and CDR2 FYNNEI. V dropped 4 bases and J dropped 0; count of bases not matched to a gene: 6.

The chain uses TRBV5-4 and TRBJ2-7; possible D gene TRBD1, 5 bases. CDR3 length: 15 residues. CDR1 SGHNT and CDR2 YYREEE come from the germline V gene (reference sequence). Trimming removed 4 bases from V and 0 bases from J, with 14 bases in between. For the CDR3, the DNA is TGTGCCAGCAGCCTCAGTTGGGGCAGCTCCTACGAGCAGTACTTC. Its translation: CASSLSWGSSYEQYF.

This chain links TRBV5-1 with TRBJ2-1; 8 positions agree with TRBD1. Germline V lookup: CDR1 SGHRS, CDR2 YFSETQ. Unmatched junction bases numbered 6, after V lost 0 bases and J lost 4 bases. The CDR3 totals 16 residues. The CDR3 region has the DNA TGCGCCAGCAGCTTGGATTCGGACAGGGTGTACAATGAGCAGTTCTTC. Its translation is CASSLDSDRVYNEQFF.

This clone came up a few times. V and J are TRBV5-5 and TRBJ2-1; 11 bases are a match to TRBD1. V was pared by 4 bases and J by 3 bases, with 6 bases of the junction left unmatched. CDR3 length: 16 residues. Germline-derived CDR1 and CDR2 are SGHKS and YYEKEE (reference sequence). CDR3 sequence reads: CASSLLDRGLYNEQFF. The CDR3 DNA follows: TGTGCCAGCAGCCTACTGGACAGGGGGCTCTACAATGAGCAGTTCTTC.

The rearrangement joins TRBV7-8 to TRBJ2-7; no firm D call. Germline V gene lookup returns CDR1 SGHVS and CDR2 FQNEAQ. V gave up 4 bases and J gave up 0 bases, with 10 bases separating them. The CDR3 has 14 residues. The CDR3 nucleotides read TGTGCCAGCAGCTCGCCGGGTGGCTCCTACGAGCAGTACTTC. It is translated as CASSSPGGSYEQYF.

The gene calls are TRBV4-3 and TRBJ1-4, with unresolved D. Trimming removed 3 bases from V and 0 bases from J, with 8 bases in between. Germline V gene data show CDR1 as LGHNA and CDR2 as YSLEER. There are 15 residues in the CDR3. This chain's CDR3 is CASSQDVATNEKLFF. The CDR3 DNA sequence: TGCGCCAGCAGCCAGGACGTTGCAACTAATGAAAAACTGTTTTTT.

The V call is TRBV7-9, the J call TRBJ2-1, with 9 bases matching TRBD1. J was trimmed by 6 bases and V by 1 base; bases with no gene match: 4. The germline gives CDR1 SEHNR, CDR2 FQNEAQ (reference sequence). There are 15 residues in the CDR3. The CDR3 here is CASSLEGQGLNEQFF. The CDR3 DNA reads TGTGCCAGCAGCTTAGAGGGACAGGGACTCAATGAGCAGTTCTTC.